These 27 T cell receptor beta chains came from one sample sequenced in a study of immune heterogeneity within non-small cell lung tumors. A multiplex PCR containing 32 V primers and 13 J primers was used to amplify TCR beta CDR3. Via MiXCR, TCRdb re-called the multiplex PCR reads, giving one row per CDR3 protein. The profile covers 10,000 to 12,000 distinct CDR3 sequences, with just under 30% appearing a single time and roughly 8.1% taken by the ten largest. TCRs were amplified from roughly 600 ng gDNA of bulk tumor per sample. While surgery was under way, several biopsies spaced far apart were taken per primary tumor. Enrolled patients presented with newly diagnosed, previously untreated non-small cell lung cancer and underwent curative surgery. The sequenced material came from lung tumor tissue. Receptor source: a woman aged 60-75 years with non-small cell lung cancer.

By sample fraction, this clonotype is large (0.1 to 1%). The chain uses TRBV2 and TRBJ2-2, with D perhaps matching TRBD1 (5 bases). Deletions cut 6 bases from V and 5 bases from J, with 7 bases between. The CDR3 is made up of 12 amino acids. From germline, CDR1 is SNHLY and CDR2 FYNNEI. The CDR3 nucleotides are TGTGCCAGCAGCCAGGGAACCGGGGAGCTGTTTTTT. Its translation: CASSQGTGELFF.

This clonotype has at least ten counts. This chain joins TRBV6-1 and TRBJ2-2, with D perhaps matching TRBD1 or TRBD2 (5 bases each). Germline V gene sequence: CDR1 MNHNS, CDR2 SASEGT. V was trimmed by 6 bases and J by 1 base, leaving 12 bases between them. The CDR3 length is 15 residues. The CDR3 DNA sequence: TGTGCCAGCAGCCTCATGGGGGTGAACACCGGGGAGCTGTTTTTT. Protein product: CASSLMGVNTGELFF.

This clonotype ranks as medium-sized. V gene TRBV28 combines with J gene TRBJ2-1; tentatively, D is TRBD1 or TRBD2 (7 bases each). This CDR3 spans 16 amino acids. V lost 3 bases and J lost 6, with 18 bases in between. The germline CDR1 and CDR2 sequences are MDHEN and SYDVKM. The CDR3 sequence: CASSFIPGRGLNEQFF. CDR3 sequence (DNA): TGTGCCAGCAGTTTTATTCCGGGGAGGGGGCTCAATGAGCAGTTCTTC.

A remark on this clonotype: A much larger clone lies one base from this, so it may be a read error. The chain links TRBV27 to TRBJ2-1; D is ambiguous. The CDR3 is 15 residues long. Germline lookup yields CDR1 MNHEY and CDR2 SMNVEV (reference sequence). CDR3 sequence (DNA): TGTGCCAGCATCCCCCGGCCGGCCTCCAACAATGAGCAGTTCTTC. It encodes CASIPRPASNNEQFF.

The chain employs TRBV9 and TRBJ2-6; TRBD1 matches 8 bases. Germline trimming cut 4 bases from V and 4 bases from J; bases unmatched to any gene: 4. Germline CDR1 SGDLS, CDR2 YYNGEE. The CDR3 consists of 15 residues. Here the CDR3 reads CASSRTGSGANVLTF. As DNA, the CDR3 is TGTGCCAGCAGCCGGACAGGGTCCGGGGCCAACGTCCTGACTTTC.

On this clonotype itself: Given a much more abundant clone one base away, this may be a read error. The chain carries TRBV29-1 and TRBJ1-2, with 7 bases identical to TRBD1. The junction had 12 bases not matched to a gene; V was cut back by 5 bases and J by 9 bases. Germline V CDR1 and CDR2: SQVTM, ANQGSEA. The CDR3 has 13 amino acids. In DNA form, the CDR3 reads TGCAGCGTTCTCCTCACAGGGGAAGGCTGCTACACCTTC. The encoded protein is CSVLLTGEGCYTF.

V and J are TRBV19 and TRBJ2-1; TRBD1 might be the D (5 bases). The V end lost 3 bases, the J end lost 7 bases, and 13 bases lay between the germline ends. Per germline, CDR1 LNHDA and CDR2 SQIVND (reference sequence). The CDR3 loop spans 14 amino acids. CDR3 nucleotides: TGTGCCAGTAGTATTGGAAGGGGTTGGAATGAGCAGTTCTTC. Its translation is CASSIGRGWNEQFF. The variable domain in full, with the rest retrieved from reference TRBV19 and TRBJ2-1, is DGGITQSPKYLFRKEGQNVTLSCEQNLNHDAMYWYRQDPGQGLRLIYYSQIVNDFQKGDIAEGYSVSREKKESFPLTVTSAQKNPTAFYLCASSIGRGWNEQFFGPGTRLTVL.

The chain has TRBV20-1 and TRBJ1-4; D remains ambiguous. V lost 4 bases, J lost 5 bases, and 8 bases lay in between. Germline loops: CDR1 DFQATT, CDR2 SNEGSKA (reference sequence). This CDR3 has 12 residues. The CDR3 region is CSATGSNEKLFF. For the CDR3, the DNA is TGCAGTGCTACCGGATCGAATGAAAAACTGTTTTTT.

In this sample, this clonotype turned up many times. This sequence joins TRBV7-9 and TRBJ2-1; D is unclear. The V and J ends lost 2 bases and 10 bases respectively, with 15 bases between them. This CDR3 has 14 amino acids. In germline, CDR1 is SEHNR, CDR2 FQNEAQ (reference sequence). The CDR3 here is CASSLPRTAEEQFF. The CDR3 DNA reads as TGTGCCAGCAGCTTACCAAGGACCGCGGAGGAGCAGTTCTTC.

This clonotype was observed at least ten times. This chain uses TRBV4-1 with TRBJ2-7; D is uncertain. The CDR3 sequence is 15 residues long. Germline-derived CDR1 and CDR2 are MGHRA and YSYEKL. The V end lost 4 bases, the J end lost 4 bases, and 17 bases lay between the germline ends. The CDR3, as DNA: TGCGCCAGCAGCCCAGCCGCCACGGATGGTTACGAGCAGTACTTC. Its translation is CASSPAATDGYEQYF.

The genes are TRBV6-1 and TRBJ2-5, with 8 bases identical to TRBD1. Trimming at V came to 6 bases and at J to 1 base, leaving 1 base not matched to a gene. CDR1 and CDR2 from the germline V gene are MNHNS and SASEGT. The CDR3 is 13 amino acids. CDR3 amino acids: CASRDRAQETQYF. DNA for the CDR3: TGTGCCAGCAGGGACAGGGCCCAAGAGACCCAGTACTTC.

By its share, this clonotype is medium-sized. The rearrangement uses TRBV28 and TRBJ2-1; the D gene is possibly TRBD2 (5 bases). Trimming stripped 6 bases from V and 1 base from J, with 16 bases between. CDR1 is MDHEN and CDR2 is SYDVKM in the germline V gene. This CDR3 is built from 16 residues. The CDR3 DNA follows: TGTGCCAGCAGCTCCCGGCAAGCGGTATCCTACAATGAGCAGTTCTTC. Protein: CASSSRQAVSYNEQFF.

This clonotype was observed a handful of times. The chain couples TRBV19 to TRBJ2-3; 8 bases fit TRBD2. J lost 2 bases, V lost 4 bases, and 17 bases had no gene match. The CDR3 runs to 19 residues. Germline V CDR1 and CDR2: LNHDA, SQIVND (reference sequence). The CDR3 DNA follows: TGTGCCAGTAGTAGTATTACGACCGGGGGGGCCCTAATCACAGATACGCAGTATTTT. It specifies CASSSITTGGALITDTQYF. The full variable domain, in which reference TRBV19 and TRBJ2-3 provide the parts outside the CDR3, is DGGITQSPKYLFRKEGQNVTLSCEQNLNHDAMYWYRQDPGQGLRLIYYSQIVNDFQKGDIAEGYSVSREKKESFPLTVTSAQKNPTAFYLCASSSITTGGALITDTQYFGPGTRLTVL.

Worth noting for this clonotype: This may come from a read error, since a much larger clone is one base off. The V gene is TRBV28, the J gene TRBJ2-1; 9 bases agree with TRBD2. The CDR3 is 15 amino acids. Looked up from germline, CDR1 is MDHEN and CDR2 is SYDVKM. CDR3 nucleotides: TGTGCCAGCACCCTCGGGCGGGAGGGCCACAATGAGAAGTTCTTC. Its translation is CASTLGREGHNEKFF. The full variable domain, in which reference TRBV28 and TRBJ2-1 provide the parts outside the CDR3, is DVKVTQSSRYLVKRTGEKVFLECVQDMDHENMFWYRQDPGLGLRLIYFSYDVKMKEKGDIPEGYSVSREKKERFSLILESASTNQTSMYLCASTLGREGHNEKFFGPGTRLTVL.

The genes are TRBV9 and TRBJ2-7, with a possible D match to TRBD1 (6 bases). The germline V and J ends were trimmed by 4 bases and 6 bases, with 26 bases remaining between them. Germline values: CDR1 SGDLS, CDR2 YYNGEE. This CDR3 is built from 17 residues. The CDR3 DNA follows: TGTGCCAGCAGCTCGAGACAGGTCCAGGTGGGTCCTATCGAGCAGTACTTC. This gives the protein CASSSRQVQVGPIEQYF.

This clonotype is termed medium-sized. The chain carries TRBV7-8 and TRBJ1-1; the D is unclear. Germline CDR1 reads SGHVS; CDR2 reads FQNEAQ. V was shortened by 5 bases and J by 2 bases, with 3 bases between the two germline ends. There are 11 residues in the CDR3. The CDR3 loop is CASSVNTEAFF. The DNA for the CDR3 is TGTGCCAGCAGCGTAAACACTGAAGCTTTCTTT. The variable domain in full, completed from reference TRBV7-8 and TRBJ1-1, reads GAGVSQSPRYKVAKRGQDVALRCDPISGHVSLFWYQQALGQGPEFLTYFQNEAQLDKSGLPSDRFFAERPEGSVSTLKIQRTQQEDSAVYLCASSVNTEAFFGQGTRLTVV.

The chain links TRBV5-1 to TRBJ2-7, with 8 bases identical to TRBD1. Trimming removed 0 bases from V and 3 bases from J; junction bases left unmatched: 5. This CDR3 spans 15 amino acids. Germline values: CDR1 SGHRS, CDR2 YFSETQ. CDR3 amino acids: CASSLEAGGGYEQYF. DNA for the CDR3: TGCGCCAGCAGCTTGGAGGCAGGGGGCGGCTACGAGCAGTACTTC.

This chain links TRBV27 with TRBJ2-7; D is unclear. Germline V CDR1 and CDR2: MNHEY, SMNVEV (reference sequence). Trimming cost V 4 bases and J 1 base, with 11 bases left between them. The CDR3 sequence is 14 residues long. In DNA, the CDR3 is TGTGCCAGCAGTTCAATGTCAGGATCCTACGAGCAGTACTTC. Protein product: CASSSMSGSYEQYF.

The chain couples TRBV12-3 or TRBV12-4 to TRBJ2-1; 7 positions agree with TRBD2. The ends lost 3 bases at V and 3 bases at J; junction bases unmatched: 2. The length of the CDR3 is 14 residues. This chain's CDR3 is CASSLAGVYNEQFF. CDR3 nucleotide sequence: TGTGCCAGCAGTTTGGCGGGGGTCTACAATGAGCAGTTCTTC.

Of note for this clonotype: A read error may be the cause here, since a much bigger clone is one base away. The chain recombines TRBV28 with TRBJ1-6; D is unresolved. This CDR3 region has 15 residues. Trimming took 6 bases from V and 2 from J, leaving 11 bases between them. Looked up from germline, CDR1 is MDHEN and CDR2 is SYDVKM. The CDR3 DNA is TGTGCCAGCAGCACATGGCCCGCCTATAATTCACCCCTCCACTTT. It codes for CASSTWPAYNSPLHF.

For this clonotype: This may stem from a read error, because a much larger clone lies one nucleotide away. Here the CDR3 reads CTSSLKGNTEAFF. CDR3 nucleotide sequence: TGCACCAGCAGCCTGAAGGGGAACACTGAAGCTTTCTTT. This chain connects TRBV4-3 to TRBJ1-1; D gene uncertain. CDR3 size: 13 residues. The germline V gene encodes CDR1 LGHNA and CDR2 YSLEER.

Judged by abundance, this clonotype is large (0.1 to 1%). The chain carries TRBV19 and TRBJ2-1; 7 bases align to TRBD1. The germline V gene encodes CDR1 LNHDA and CDR2 SQIVND (reference sequence). Trimming took 9 bases from V and 7 from J; bases not matched to a gene: 6. The CDR3 is 12 amino acids. Here the CDR3 reads CASGTVRNEQFF. Written as DNA, the CDR3 is TGTGCCAGCGGGACAGTAAGGAATGAGCAGTTCTTC.

This clonotype appeared many times. The V and J genes are TRBV28 and TRBJ2-7; D gene ambiguous. Trimming took 2 bases from V and 7 from J, leaving 9 bases between them. This CDR3 is 12 amino acids long. From germline, CDR1 is MDHEN and CDR2 SYDVKM. DNA of the CDR3: TGTGCCAGCAGTTTAATGGCGCGAGAGCAGTACTTC. Amino acid sequence: CASSLMAREQYF.

Worth noting for this clonotype: The junction departs from germline at one end; a sequencing error may be responsible. CDR3 region: CSSSLDPGNYGYTF. In DNA, the CDR3 is TGTTCCAGCAGCTTGGATCCAGGGAACTATGGCTACACCTTC. The chain employs TRBV5-5 and TRBJ1-2; possible D gene TRBD1, 5 bases. CDR1 is SGHKS, CDR2 YYEKEE, per germline (reference sequence). CDR3 size: 14 residues.

Judged by abundance, this clonotype is medium-sized (0.01 to 0.1%). The J gene is TRBJ2-1, the V gene TRBV7-9; 10 bases map to TRBD2. V trimming: 3 bases; J trimming: 4 bases; junction bases outside the gene matches: 3. In germline, CDR1 is SEHNR, CDR2 FQNEAQ (reference sequence). CDR3 size: 15 residues. The CDR3 bases are TGTGCCAGCAGCTTGGGACTAGCGAGGTACAATGAGCAGTTCTTC. The encoded protein is CASSLGLARYNEQFF. Using reference TRBV7-9 and TRBJ2-1 for the parts outside the CDR3, the full variable domain is DTGVSQNPRHKITKRGQNVTFRCDPISEHNRLYWYRQTLGQGPEFLTYFQNEAQLEKSRLLSDRFSAERPKGSFSTLEIQRTEQGDSAMYLCASSLGLARYNEQFFGPGTRLTVL.

Only one count was recorded for this clonotype. This chain links TRBV6-2 or TRBV6-3 with TRBJ1-2; a weak D match, TRBD1 (6 bases). CDR1 is MNHEY and CDR2 is SVGEGT in the germline V gene. The V end was cut by 4 bases, the J end by 4 bases, with 19 bases between. The CDR3 contains 16 residues. CDR3 in amino acids: CASSFTGRYLAYGYTF. As DNA, the CDR3 is TGTGCCAGCAGTTTCACAGGGAGGTACTTAGCCTATGGCTACACCTTC.

Notes on this clonotype: A much larger clone sits a single nucleotide away, making a read error possible. The CDR3 sequence is CASRFVGEAFF. The DNA for the CDR3 is TGTGCCTCGAGGTTCGTCGGTGAAGCTTTCTTT. The chain combines TRBV30 with TRBJ1-1; D not resolved. Per the germline V gene, CDR1 is GTSNPN and CDR2 is SVGIG (reference sequence). V was cut by 7 bases and J by 7 bases, with 13 bases left in between. This CDR3 is 11 amino acids long.